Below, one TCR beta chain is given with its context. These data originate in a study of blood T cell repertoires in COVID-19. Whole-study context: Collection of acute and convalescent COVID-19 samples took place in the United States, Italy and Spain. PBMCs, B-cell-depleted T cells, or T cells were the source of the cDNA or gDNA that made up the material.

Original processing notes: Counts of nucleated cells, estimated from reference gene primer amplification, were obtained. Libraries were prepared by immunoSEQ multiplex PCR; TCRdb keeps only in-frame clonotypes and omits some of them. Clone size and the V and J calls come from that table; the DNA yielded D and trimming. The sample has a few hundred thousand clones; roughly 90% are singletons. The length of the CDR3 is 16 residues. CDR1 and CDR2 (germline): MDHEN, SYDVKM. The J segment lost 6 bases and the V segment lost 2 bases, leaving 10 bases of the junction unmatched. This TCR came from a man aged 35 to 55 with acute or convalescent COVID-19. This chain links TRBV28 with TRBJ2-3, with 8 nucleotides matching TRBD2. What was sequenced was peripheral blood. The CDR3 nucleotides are TGTGCCAGCAGTTTACTCCAGCGGGAGTTTTTGGATACGCAGTATTTT. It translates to CASSLLQREFLDTQYF. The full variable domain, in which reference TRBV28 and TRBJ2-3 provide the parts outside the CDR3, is DVKVTQSSRYLVKRTGEKVFLECVQDMDHENMFWYRQDPGLGLRLIYFSYDVKMKEKGDIPEGYSVSREKKERFSLILESASTNQTSMYLCASSLLQREFLDTQYFGPGTRLTVL.